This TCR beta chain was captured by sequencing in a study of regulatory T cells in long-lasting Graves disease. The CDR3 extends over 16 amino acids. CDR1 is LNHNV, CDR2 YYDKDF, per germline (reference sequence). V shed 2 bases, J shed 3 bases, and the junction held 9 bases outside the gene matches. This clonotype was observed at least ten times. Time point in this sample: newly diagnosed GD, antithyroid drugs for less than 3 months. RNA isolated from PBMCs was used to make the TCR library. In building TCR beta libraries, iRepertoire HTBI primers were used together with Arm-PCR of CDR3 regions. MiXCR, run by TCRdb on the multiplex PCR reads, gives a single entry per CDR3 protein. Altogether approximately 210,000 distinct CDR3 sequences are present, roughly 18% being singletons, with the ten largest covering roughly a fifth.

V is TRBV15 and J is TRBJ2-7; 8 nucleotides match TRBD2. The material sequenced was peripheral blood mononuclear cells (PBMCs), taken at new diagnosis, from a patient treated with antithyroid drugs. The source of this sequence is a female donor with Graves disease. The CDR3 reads CATSRPLGAGGYEQYF. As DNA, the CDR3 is TGTGCCACCAGCAGACCCCTGGGTGCGGGAGGCTACGAGCAGTACTTC.